The 20 T cell receptor beta chains given below trace back to one sample, sequenced in a study of shared clonotypes between healthy human individuals. Libraries were prepared by immunoSEQ multiplex PCR; TCRdb keeps only in-frame clonotypes and omits some of them. Among fewer than 600,000 clones listed, around 77% were seen once. Sequenced material: PBMCs. These receptors all stem from a woman between 35 and 50 years old in good health. Some clones in this sample may be carry-over from other donors' samples.

With regard to this clone: The junction differs from germline at one of its ends, possibly a read error. The rearrangement links TRBV7-2 to TRBJ2-5; D is perhaps TRBD2 (7 bases). Gene TRBJ2-7 matches the end of the DNA better, so the J call may be wrong. CDR3 length: 13 amino acids. Per the germline V gene, CDR1 is SGHTA and CDR2 is FQGNSA. CDR3 amino acids: CAGSSRGGFEQYF. DNA of the CDR3: TGTGCCGGCAGCTCCCGCGGGGGCTTCGAGCAGTACTTC.

The rearrangement joins TRBV14 to TRBJ1-2; tentatively, D is TRBD1 (5 bases). Germline lookup yields CDR1 SGHDN and CDR2 FVKESK. This CDR3 comprises 14 residues. The V end was cut by 1 base, the J end by 4 bases, with 10 bases between. The CDR3 nucleotides read TGTGCCAGCAGCCAAGGGGCAGGGAGCTATGGCTACACCTTC. This sequence encodes CASSQGAGSYGYTF. Drawing the rest from reference TRBV14 and TRBJ1-2, the complete variable domain is EAGVTQFPSHSVIEKGQTVTLRCDPISGHDNLYWYRRVMGKEIKFLLHFVKESKQDESGMPNNRFLAERTGGTYSTLKVQPAELEDSGVYFCASSQGAGSYGYTFGSGTRLTVV.

The V call is TRBV5-6, the J call TRBJ2-5, with 7 bases identical to TRBD2. The CDR3 sequence is 14 residues long. Per germline, CDR1 SGHDT and CDR2 YYEEEE. J lost 4 bases, V lost 5 bases, and 8 bases had no gene match. Here the CDR3 reads CASSMEGGAETQYF. CDR3 nucleotides: TGTGCCAGCAGTATGGAGGGAGGGGCAGAGACCCAGTACTTC.

The V call is TRBV4-2, the J call TRBJ2-5, with 7 bases that match TRBD1. In germline, CDR1 is LGHNA, CDR2 YNFKEQ. This CDR3 is 16 amino acids long. V shed 4 bases and J 5 bases; nucleotides not matched to a gene: 13. The CDR3 DNA sequence: TGTGCCAGCAGCCCTTCTCCGGGACAGATGGTGGAGACCCAGTACTTC. It codes for CASSPSPGQMVETQYF.

In its sample, this clone was seen once. The rearrangement joins TRBV29-1 to TRBJ2-1; D uncertain. Trimming pared 5 bases from V and 2 bases from J, leaving 7 bases between. CDR3 length: 12 amino acids. Germline CDR1 and CDR2: SQVTM and ANQGSEA. The DNA for the CDR3 is TGCAGCGTTCTGGCACCCTACAATGAGCAGTTCTTC. It is translated as CSVLAPYNEQFF.

The rearrangement uses TRBV6-6 and TRBJ1-5; D gene unclear. The length of the CDR3 is 13 residues. Deletions cut 0 bases from V and 5 bases from J, with 5 bases between. Germline V gives CDR1 MNHNY, CDR2 SVGAGI (reference sequence). In nucleotides, the CDR3 is TGTGCCAGCAGTTACTCGGAGGATCAGCCCCAGCATTTT. Translation gives CASSYSEDQPQHF.

Worth noting for this clone: Sequence at one end of the junction differs from germline and may be a read error. The V and J genes are TRBV15 and TRBJ2-7, with TRBD2 identical over 11 bases. This CDR3 spans 14 amino acids. Germline CDR1 is LNHNV and CDR2 is YYDKDF (reference sequence). The CDR3: CATSRDLAGGEQYF. The CDR3 nucleotides read TGTGCCACCAGCCGAGATCTAGCGGGGGGCGAGCAGTACTTC.

In the case of this clone: In the same sample, other DNA sequences code for this CDR3. The chain employs TRBV15 and TRBJ2-3, with 9 positions matching TRBD2. Per germline, CDR1 LNHNV and CDR2 YYDKDF (reference sequence). V shed 0 bases, J shed 1 base, and the junction held 2 bases outside the gene matches. The CDR3 sequence is 16 residues long. CDR3 region: CATSRDLAGGTDTQYF. In nucleotides, the CDR3 is TGTGCCACCAGCAGAGATTTAGCGGGGGGCACAGATACGCAGTATTTT.

The chain is built from TRBV7-9 and TRBJ2-1, with 7 bases identical to TRBD2. The CDR3 is 15 residues long. Per germline, CDR1 SEHNR and CDR2 FQNEAQ (reference sequence). V lost 0 bases to trimming and J lost 8 bases; unmatched junction nucleotides: 7. Written as DNA, the CDR3 is TGTGCCAGCAGCTTAGCGGCGGGAGCGATAGATGAGCAGTTCTTC. Protein: CASSLAAGAIDEQFF.

V and J are TRBV7-3 and TRBJ2-1; 8 bases are shared with TRBD1. The CDR3 runs 15 residues. Per the germline V gene, CDR1 is SGHTA and CDR2 is FQGTGA. V dropped 8 bases and J dropped 5; count of bases not matched to a gene: 11. DNA of the CDR3: TGTGCCAGCTCTCGTCCGGGACAGGCAAACAATGAGCAGTTCTTC. Translating it yields CASSRPGQANNEQFF.

The chain carries TRBV7-9 and TRBJ2-7; 12 bases line up with TRBD1. J was trimmed by 0 bases and V by 4 bases; bases with no gene match: 13. Germline CDR1 reads SEHNR; CDR2 reads FQNEAQ (reference sequence). CDR3 size: 19 residues. Written as DNA, the CDR3 is TGTGCCAGCAGCTCCGAGGGACAGGGGGCCCCAATAAGCTCCTACGAGCAGTACTTC. It is translated as CASSSEGQGAPISSYEQYF.

This clone was recorded only once. The J gene is TRBJ2-7, the V gene TRBV27; D may be TRBD1 (6 bases). There are 13 residues in the CDR3. Looked up from germline, CDR1 is MNHEY and CDR2 is SMNVEV (reference sequence). Trimming took 1 base from V and 7 from J, leaving 11 bases between them. CDR3 DNA sequence: TGTGCCAGCAGTTTATACAGGGACGGGGAGCAGTACTTC. It codes for CASSLYRDGEQYF.

The chain uses TRBV30 and TRBJ1-5, with a possible D match to TRBD1 (5 bases). V was trimmed by 3 bases and J by 1 base, leaving 13 bases between them. This CDR3 region has 15 residues. Per germline, CDR1 GTSNPN and CDR2 SVGIG (reference sequence). The CDR3 region is CAWRSGLRSNQPQHF. The DNA of the CDR3 is TGTGCCTGGAGGTCAGGGTTGAGGAGCAATCAGCCCCAGCATTTT.

The chain joins TRBV27 to TRBJ2-3; no clear D gene. V shed 8 bases and J shed 5 bases, with 17 bases lying between them. CDR1 is MNHEY and CDR2 is SMNVEV in the germline V gene (reference sequence). CDR3 length equals 14 residues. DNA for the CDR3: TGTGCCAGCCGACTTTCCGGACGAAAAGATACGCAGTATTTT. This encodes CASRLSGRKDTQYF.

The rearrangement joins TRBV2 to TRBJ2-7; 13 bases agree with TRBD2. The trim removed 8 bases at V and 3 bases at J, leaving 4 bases unmatched. The CDR3 runs 14 residues. Germline values: CDR1 SNHLY, CDR2 FYNNEI. The CDR3 is CASLGLAGVYEQYF. The CDR3 bases are TGTGCCAGCTTAGGACTAGCGGGAGTCTACGAGCAGTACTTC.

The chain joins TRBV2 to TRBJ2-3; 8 bases fit TRBD1. With V trimmed by 4 bases and J by 2 bases, 5 bases remained unmatched. The germline CDR1 and CDR2 sequences are SNHLY and FYNNEI. The CDR3 covers 15 residues. For the CDR3, the DNA is TGTGCCAGCAGTGCGGACAGGGCCCCCACAGATACGCAGTATTTT. It specifies CASSADRAPTDTQYF.

The rearrangement links TRBV2 to TRBJ2-2; 14 bases map to TRBD2. With 6 bases clipped from V and 9 bases from J, the junction kept 6 bases outside the gene matches. The germline CDR1 and CDR2 sequences are SNHLY and FYNNEI. This CDR3 comprises 15 residues. This CDR3 is CASSGGLAGARELFF. For the CDR3, the DNA is TGTGCCAGCAGCGGGGGACTAGCGGGAGCCCGGGAGCTGTTTTTT.

The chain joins TRBV18 to TRBJ2-5; 8 bases fit TRBD1. CDR1 is KGHSH, CDR2 LQKENI, per germline. J was trimmed by 5 bases and V by 4 bases; bases with no gene match: 3. CDR3 length equals 13 residues. CDR3 nucleotides: TGTGCCAGCTCACTTAGGGACAGGGAGACCCAGTACTTC. Its protein product is CASSLRDRETQYF.

V and J are TRBV5-4 and TRBJ1-5, with D possibly TRBD1 on 6 matching bases. Per germline, CDR1 SGHNT and CDR2 YYREEE (reference sequence). Between the trimmed V and J ends, which lost 3 bases and 6 bases, there was a span of 16 bases. The CDR3 totals 15 residues. CDR3 nucleotides: TGTGCCAGCAGCTCAGGAACAGGGTTGGGTCAGCCCCAGCATTTT. It specifies CASSSGTGLGQPQHF.

The chain combines TRBV28 with TRBJ1-2; tentative D call: TRBD1 (6 bases). Trimming removed 3 bases from V and 7 bases from J, with 21 bases in between. The CDR3 length is 16 residues. Germline V gives CDR1 MDHEN, CDR2 SYDVKM. The CDR3 here is CASSLATGTGSGGYTF. For the CDR3, the DNA is TGTGCCAGCAGTTTGGCTACAGGGACGGGGTCAGGTGGCTACACCTTC.